A selection of T cell receptor beta chains follows, all from one sample in a study of blood T cell repertoires in COVID-19. This table comes from immunoSEQ multiplex PCR, and its TCRdb copy is limited to in-frame clones, with some not included. The table includes roughly 520,000 clones, 88% detected once. The sample taken for sequencing was PBMCs or T cells enriched from blood (not recorded which). These receptors all come from a woman between 40 and 50 years old who had recovered from COVID-19. Both conserved end residues are part of each CDR3. The order of the fields is clone size, V gene, J gene, D gene, CDR3 DNA, CDR3 protein. The D gene is left open where the match is weak. Clone size appears in some rows only: once, few, many, or a class for an expanded clone.

NA	TRBV5-1	TRBJ2-7	TRBD2	TGCGCCAGCAGCTCTTCAACGACTAGCGGGGACTACGAGCAGTACTTC	CASSSSTTSGDYEQYF
NA	TRBV5-6	TRBJ1-3	NA	TGTGCCAGCAGCGTAGGCGGTACTGGAAACACCATATATTTT	CASSVGGTGNTIYF
NA	TRBV11-2	TRBJ2-1	NA	TGTGCCAGCAGCTCGCTTCAGGGAAACAATGAGCAGTTCTTC	CASSSLQGNNEQFF
NA	TRBV11-3	TRBJ2-1	NA	TGTGCCAGCAGCTCAAAGTCTAGCTACACCTACAATGAGCAGTTCTTC	CASSSKSSYTYNEQFF
NA	TRBV5-1	TRBJ1-5	NA	TGCGCCAGCAGCGTGGGGAGTGGTGGTCAGCCCCAGCATTTT	CASSVGSGGQPQHF
NA	TRBV11-2	TRBJ2-1	TRBD2	TGTGCCAGCAGCTTAGTGCGTGGCGGGGGGTACAATGAGCAGTTCTTC	CASSLVRGGGYNEQFF
once	TRBV19	TRBJ2-4	NA	TGTGCCAGTAGTATAGGTGAAGGAGGGACAGCCAAAAACATTCAGTACTTC	CASSIGEGGTAKNIQYF
once	TRBV19	TRBJ1-6	NA	TGTGCCAGTAGAGGGCAGGGGAATAATTCACCCCTCCACTTT	CASRGQGNNSPLHF
NA	TRBV4-1	TRBJ2-1	TRBD2	TGCGCCAGCAGCCAAGATGGGTGGGGAGGGGACAATGAGCAGTTCTTC	CASSQDGWGGDNEQFF
NA	TRBV5-1	TRBJ2-7	TRBD1	TGCGCCAGCAGGGAGACAGGGCCCTCCTACGAGCAGTACTTC	CASRETGPSYEQYF
once	TRBV27	TRBJ2-1	TRBD1	TGTGCCAGCAGTTTAGGGACAGGGGGCAATGAGCAGTTCTTC	CASSLGTGGNEQFF
NA	TRBV14	TRBJ2-7	NA	TGTGCCAGCAGTCATTATCGGGAGCAGTACTTC	CASSHYREQYF
NA	TRBV5-5	TRBJ1-3	TRBD1	TGTGCCAGCAGCTGGACAGGGGACCCTGGAAACACCATATATTTT	CASSWTGDPGNTIYF
few	TRBV11-3	TRBJ2-5	TRBD1	TGTGCCAGCAGCTACGGACAGGGGGGTTGGGAGACCCAGTACTTC	CASSYGQGGWETQYF
NA	TRBV2	TRBJ2-7	TRBD1	TGTGCCAGCAGTGTTGACAGGGGCGAGCAGTACTTC	CASSVDRGEQYF
NA	TRBV27	TRBJ1-2	NA	TGTGCCAGCAGTATATCAGGGGCGAGTGGCTACACCTTC	CASSISGASGYTF
few	TRBV19	TRBJ1-3	NA	TGTGCCAGTAGTCCCGGAACTAGTGGAAACACCATATATTTT	CASSPGTSGNTIYF
many	TRBV3-1/TRBV3-2	TRBJ1-5	TRBD1	TGTGCCAGCAGCCAAGGGCAAGGGACAGGGGAGAGCAATCAGCCCCAGCATTTT	CASSQGQGTGESNQPQHF
NA	TRBV12-3/TRBV12-4	TRBJ2-1	NA	TGTGCCAGCAGTTTGGGAGATGAGCAGTTCTTC	CASSLGDEQFF
once	TRBV7-2	TRBJ1-2	NA	TGTGCCAGCAGCTTAACTCTTGGTGGCTACACCTTC	CASSLTLGGYTF
NA	TRBV12-5	TRBJ1-5	NA	TGTGCTAGTGGTTTAGACCAGGGTTCTCAGCCCCAGCATTTT	CASGLDQGSQPQHF
NA	TRBV6-6	TRBJ1-2	NA	TGTGCCAGCAGCCCTCCTGGGGAGGGCTACACCTTC	CASSPPGEGYTF
NA	TRBV7-2	TRBJ2-1	TRBD2	TGTGCCAGCAGTTATGGACTAGCGGCAGTGGAGCAGTTCTTC	CASSYGLAAVEQFF
NA	TRBV4-2	TRBJ1-1	NA	TGTGCCAGCAGCCAAGCATTCCGAGCTAAAATGAACACTGAAGCTTTCTTT	CASSQAFRAKMNTEAFF
NA	TRBV27	TRBJ2-7	TRBD2	TGTGCCAGCAGTCCAACCCCTTGGACTAGCAGCTACGAGCAGTACTTC	CASSPTPWTSSYEQYF
NA	TRBV2	TRBJ2-1	TRBD2	TGTGCCAGCAGTGGGACTATAACTAGCGCTTGGCAATTGCCAACCTACAATGAGCAGTTCTTC	CASSGTITSAWQLPTYNEQFF
NA	TRBV19	TRBJ2-1	TRBD2	TGTGCCAGTATGACTAGCGGGATCCGCGGCAATGAGCAGTTCTTC	CASMTSGIRGNEQFF
few	TRBV15	TRBJ2-3	TRBD1	TGTGCCACCAGCAGAGGGGACAGTGCTAGCACAGATACGCAGTATTTT	CATSRGDSASTDTQYF
NA	TRBV2	TRBJ1-1	NA	TGTGCCAGCAGCGCAGGGAAATCAGCTTTCTTT	CASSAGKSAFF
NA	TRBV9	TRBJ2-5	TRBD2	TGTGCCAGCAGCGAGGGACTAGCGGGAGGTCCCCAAGAGACCCAGTACTTC	CASSEGLAGGPQETQYF
NA	TRBV5-1	TRBJ1-1	TRBD1	TGCGCCAGCAGCCTACGACAGGGGGGCACTGAAGCTTTCTTT	CASSLRQGGTEAFF
NA	TRBV5-1	TRBJ2-7	NA	TGCGCCAGCAGCTTGACGGCAGGGCAACCCTACGAGCAGTACTTC	CASSLTAGQPYEQYF
NA	TRBV5-4	TRBJ1-1	NA	TGTGCCAGCAGCTCGCCTGGAGCCTCCCCCACTGAAGCTTTCTTT	CASSSPGASPTEAFF
NA	TRBV7-9	TRBJ2-7	TRBD1	TGTGCCAGCAGCCCAACGGCGGGGACAGGGGGTGTCGAGCAGTACTTC	CASSPTAGTGGVEQYF
NA	TRBV7-2	TRBJ2-6	NA	TGTGCCAGCAGCTTAAGGACAGGGAGGGTCTCTGGGGCCAACGTCCTGACTTTC	CASSLRTGRVSGANVLTF